A single TCR beta chain is shown here with its context. The data are from a study of cytomegalovirus exposure and HLA in healthy donors. V lost 4 bases and J 5 bases, leaving 15 bases between the germline ends. Germline V gives CDR1 SGHRS, CDR2 YFSETQ. The CDR3 loop spans 14 amino acids. 60 Vbeta and 13 Jbeta primers were used in PCR. The table came from immunoSEQ multiplex PCR; TCRdb's copy has only in-frame clones and leaves some out. The sample shows about 70,000 clones, around 74% of them seen only once. Sequencing was done on a sample of PBMCs. The source is a woman in her sixties or seventies in good health and CMV-seropositive. The rearrangement joins TRBV5-1 to TRBJ2-5; D is unresolved. The CDR3 loop is CASSATFPGETQYF. Here the CDR3 DNA reads TGCGCCAGCAGCGCGACATTCCCCGGCGAGACCCAGTACTTC.